This T cell receptor beta chain was captured in a study of OX40 agonist ivuxolimab in advanced cancers. Per germline, CDR1 LNHDA and CDR2 SQIVND (reference sequence). CDR3 size: 16 residues. The V end was cut by 3 bases, the J end by 11 bases, with 23 bases between. On this clone itself: Its antigen is unknown.

Study conclusions and caveats: Certain nonresponding patients likewise had low normalized T-cell clonal expansion.

Sequenced by immunoSEQ multiplex PCR; TCRdb stores in-frame clones only, minus some. The data show about 35,000 clones, around 84% seen once. The source was CD4+ or CD8+ T cells sorted from blood, collected in a trial of the OX40 agonist ivuxolimab. This TCR was sampled from an adult with an advanced solid tumor such as melanoma, head and neck, liver or kidney cancer. The rearrangement joins TRBV19 to TRBJ1-5; perhaps TRBD1 as D (6 bases). As DNA, the CDR3 is TGTGCCAGTAGTATGGACGAGGCAGGGGCCCGGAGGGCCCAGCATTTT. Translated: CASSMDEAGARRAQHF. The full variable domain, rest sourced from reference TRBV19 and TRBJ1-5, is DGGITQSPKYLFRKEGQNVTLSCEQNLNHDAMYWYRQDPGQGLRLIYYSQIVNDFQKGDIAEGYSVSREKKESFPLTVTSAQKNPTAFYLCASSMDEAGARRAQHFGDGTRLSIL.